The 25 T cell receptor beta chains listed next were all sequenced from one sample in a study of blood T cell repertoires in COVID-19. Using immunoSEQ multiplex PCR, the repertoire was profiled, and TCRdb retains in-frame clones only, with some absent. Among 200,000 to 250,000 clones, approximately 90% were seen once, and the ten largest hold roughly a tenth. Source material: PBMCs or T cells enriched from blood (not recorded which). The receptors were gathered from a man between 25 and 39 years old who had recovered from COVID-19.

The chain recombines TRBV11-2 with TRBJ1-4; D not certain. CDR3 length: 13 amino acids. The germline CDR1 and CDR2 sequences are SGHAT and FQNNGV. Deletions cut 3 bases from V and 8 bases from J, with 10 bases between. The CDR3 DNA reads as TGTGCCAGCAGCTTCGGGTCTTTGGAAAAACTGTTTTTT. Translation: CASSFGSLEKLFF.

The sample holds a few counts of this clone. This chain joins TRBV3-1 (or the pseudogene TRBV3-2) and TRBJ1-5, with D hard to call. Trimming shortened V by 4 bases and J by 3 bases, and 13 bases separated the two germline ends. CDR3 length: 15 residues. Germline loops: CDR1 LGHDT, CDR2 YNNKEL (reference sequence). The CDR3 here is CASSPSHQPNQPQHF. The CDR3 DNA follows: TGTGCCAGCAGCCCTAGTCATCAGCCCAATCAGCCCCAGCATTTT.

The V gene is TRBV19, the J gene TRBJ1-2; tentatively, D is TRBD1 (5 bases). The CDR3 is 13 residues long. Deletions cut 9 bases from V and 2 bases from J, with 13 bases between. Germline V gene lookup returns CDR1 LNHDA and CDR2 SQIVND (reference sequence). The CDR3 DNA follows: TGTGCCAGCACTGACAGACCAAACTATGGCTACACCTTC. It encodes CASTDRPNYGYTF. Full variable domain (rest looked up from reference TRBV19 and TRBJ1-2): DGGITQSPKYLFRKEGQNVTLSCEQNLNHDAMYWYRQDPGQGLRLIYYSQIVNDFQKGDIAEGYSVSREKKESFPLTVTSAQKNPTAFYLCASTDRPNYGYTFGSGTRLTVV.

V usage is TRBV19 and J usage is TRBJ2-3, with TRBD1 matching over 7 bases. Germline trimming cut 2 bases from V and 2 bases from J; bases unmatched to any gene: 4. Germline assignment: CDR1 LNHDA and CDR2 SQIVND (reference sequence). CDR3 length: 15 residues. For the CDR3, the DNA is TGTGCCAGTAGTATACGGACAGGTACCACAGATACGCAGTATTTT. Amino acid sequence: CASSIRTGTTDTQYF.

This clone was counted a few times. The chain uses TRBV10-1 and TRBJ2-5; D possibly corresponds to TRBD1 (6 bases). This CDR3 region has 15 residues. Trimming cost V 4 bases and J 3 bases, with 15 bases left between them. CDR1 and CDR2 from the germline V gene are WNHNN and SYGVQD (reference sequence). For the CDR3, the DNA is TGCGCCAGCAGTGGGGGGCAGGGACCCGAAGAGACCCAGTACTTC. It encodes CASSGGQGPEETQYF.

The chain recombines TRBV19 with TRBJ2-2; 9 bases are a match to TRBD1. This CDR3 contains 15 residues. From germline, CDR1 is LNHDA and CDR2 SQIVND (reference sequence). V was clipped by 5 bases and J by 5 bases; unmatched bases: 6. CDR3 in amino acids: CASSWTGVNTGELFF. CDR3 in DNA: TGTGCCAGTAGTTGGACAGGGGTGAATACCGGGGAGCTGTTTTTT.

This rearrangement joins TRBV5-1 to TRBJ1-1; D gene ambiguous. Germline V gene data show CDR1 as SGHRS and CDR2 as YFSETQ. Between the trimmed V and J ends, which lost 4 bases and 10 bases, there was a span of 17 bases. This CDR3 spans 13 amino acids. CDR3 nucleotide sequence: TGCGCCAGCAGCCTCGCGCAAAACGGGGTAGCTTTCTTT. It codes for CASSLAQNGVAFF.

This chain joins TRBV6-5 and TRBJ1-3; D is ambiguous. CDR3 size: 13 residues. V was cut by 0 bases and J by 4 bases, with 4 bases left in between. The germline CDR1 and CDR2 sequences are MNHEY and SVGAGI. Here the CDR3 DNA reads TGTGCCAGCAGTTACTCCCTCGGAAACACCATATATTTT. Protein product: CASSYSLGNTIYF.

This rearrangement joins TRBV19 to TRBJ2-7, with D maybe TRBD1 (5 bases). The CDR3 spans 14 residues. CDR1 and CDR2 (germline): LNHDA, SQIVND (reference sequence). The V end lost 5 bases, the J end lost 9 bases, and 20 bases lay between the germline ends. The CDR3 loop reads CASSPGFISAWQYF. The CDR3 region has the DNA TGTGCCAGTAGTCCAGGGTTTATCTCGGCATGGCAGTACTTC.

The chain links TRBV5-1 to TRBJ1-1, with TRBD1 matching 7 bases. This CDR3 region has 14 residues. CDR1 is SGHRS and CDR2 is YFSETQ in the germline V gene. The V segment lost 3 bases and the J segment 11 bases; nucleotides outside the gene matches: 13. CDR3 in amino acids: CASSSSQQGTRAFF. CDR3 bases: TGCGCCAGCAGCTCATCCCAACAGGGGACTCGGGCTTTCTTT.

V usage is TRBV6-2 or TRBV6-3 and J usage is TRBJ2-7, with D possibly matching TRBD1 (5 bases). Per the germline V gene, CDR1 is MNHEY and CDR2 is SVGEGT. The CDR3 runs 14 residues. The V and J ends lost 4 bases and 2 bases respectively, with 12 bases between them. The CDR3, as DNA: TGTGCCAGCAGTTCACAGGTCCCCGCCTACGAGCAGTACTTC. Amino acid sequence: CASSSQVPAYEQYF.

The chain couples TRBV19 to TRBJ2-1; perhaps TRBD2 as D (8 bases). The CDR3 loop spans 19 amino acids. V gave up 4 bases and J gave up 4 bases, with 26 bases separating them. Germline-derived CDR1 and CDR2 are LNHDA and SQIVND (reference sequence). CDR3 residues: CASSRGVPGGLGPYNEQFF. In DNA, the CDR3 is TGTGCCAGTAGTAGGGGGGTGCCAGGGGGACTAGGTCCGTACAATGAGCAGTTCTTC. The whole variable domain, remainder taken from reference TRBV19 and TRBJ2-1, is DGGITQSPKYLFRKEGQNVTLSCEQNLNHDAMYWYRQDPGQGLRLIYYSQIVNDFQKGDIAEGYSVSREKKESFPLTVTSAQKNPTAFYLCASSRGVPGGLGPYNEQFFGPGTRLTVL.

The V call is TRBV30, the J call TRBJ2-7, with a tentative D call TRBD1 (5 bases). CDR1 and CDR2 (germline): GTSNPN, SVGIG (reference sequence). The CDR3 is 11 residues long. Trimming stripped 8 bases from V and 4 bases from J, with 12 bases between. The CDR3 DNA reads as TGTGCCCACTCCCAGGGATACGAGCAGTACTTC. This codes for CAHSQGYEQYF.

This clone was seen a handful of times. The rearrangement links TRBV21-1 to TRBJ1-5; TRBD1 was called by the table and not checked on the DNA. TRBV21-1 is given as a pseudogene. The CDR3 contains 13 residues. CDR3 residues: CASSGQGNQPQHF. For the CDR3, the DNA is TGTGCCAGCAGTGGACAGGGCAATCAGCCCCAGCATTTT.

CDR3 region: CASSQERTGLQPQHF. The CDR3 DNA sequence: TGCGCCAGCAGCCAAGAAAGGACAGGGTTGCAGCCCCAGCATTTT. This chain links TRBV4-3 with TRBJ1-5; 8 bases agree with TRBD1. The junction had 5 bases not matched to a gene; V was cut back by 0 bases and J by 7 bases. Germline CDR1 is LGHNA and CDR2 is YSLEER. CDR3 length: 15 amino acids.

The genes are TRBV7-2 and TRBJ1-2, with TRBD1 identical over 8 bases. CDR1 and CDR2 from the germline V gene are SGHTA and FQGNSA. The V gene end was trimmed by 0 bases and the J gene end by 8 bases; junction bases not matched to a gene: 2. The CDR3 covers 13 residues. The CDR3 nucleotides are TGTGCCAGCAGCTTAGCACAGGGGGGAGGCTACACCTTC. It encodes CASSLAQGGGYTF. Full variable domain (remainder filled in from reference TRBV7-2 and TRBJ1-2): GAGVSQSPSNKVTEKGKDVELRCDPISGHTALYWYRQSLGQGLEFLIYFQGNSAPDKSGLPSDRFSAERTGGSVSTLTIQRTQQEDSAVYLCASSLAQGGGYTFGSGTRLTVV.

The chain combines TRBV3-1 (or the pseudogene TRBV3-2) with TRBJ2-2, with 7 bases identical to TRBD2. Germline V lookup: CDR1 LGHDT, CDR2 YNNKEL (reference sequence). The junction had 6 bases not matched to a gene; V was cut back by 8 bases and J by 0 bases. The CDR3 covers 15 residues. The CDR3 DNA follows: TGTGCCAGCTGGGGGGGGTCCGCGAACACCGGGGAGCTGTTTTTT. The encoded protein is CASWGGSANTGELFF.

CDR3: CASSSRYEQYF. DNA for the CDR3: TGTGCCAGCAGTTCGAGGTACGAGCAGTACTTC. The J gene is TRBJ2-7, the V gene TRBV28; D unclear. This CDR3 is built from 11 residues. The V end lost 4 bases, the J end lost 4 bases, and 5 bases lay between the germline ends. CDR1 MDHEN and CDR2 SYDVKM come from the germline V gene.

This chain connects TRBV7-9 to TRBJ1-1; D call uncertain. CDR1 and CDR2 (germline): SEHNR, FQNEAQ (reference sequence). The V gene lost 0 bases and the J gene lost 5 bases, with 7 bases spanning the gap. This CDR3 region has 13 residues. The CDR3 is CASSLAIETEAFF. CDR3 nucleotides: TGTGCCAGCAGCTTAGCTATTGAGACTGAAGCTTTCTTT. Combining the CDR3 with reference TRBV7-9 and TRBJ1-1 gives the whole variable domain DTGVSQNPRHKITKRGQNVTFRCDPISEHNRLYWYRQTLGQGPEFLTYFQNEAQLEKSRLLSDRFSAERPKGSFSTLEIQRTEQGDSAMYLCASSLAIETEAFFGQGTRLTVV.

This chain connects TRBV28 to TRBJ2-1; D unclear. V lost 5 bases, J lost 9 bases, and 17 bases lay in between. Germline assignment: CDR1 MDHEN and CDR2 SYDVKM. The CDR3 has 14 residues. CDR3: CASSTSGPFPEQFF. CDR3 in DNA: TGTGCCAGCAGTACATCGGGTCCCTTCCCTGAGCAGTTCTTC.

The J gene is TRBJ1-2, the V gene TRBV2, with D unresolved. The V gene's germline CDR1 is SNHLY and CDR2 FYNNEI. Trimming left V 6 bases short and J 8 bases short, with 19 bases between. The length of the CDR3 is 14 residues. The CDR3: CASSAVVPVRGYTF. In nucleotides, the CDR3 is TGTGCCAGCAGCGCCGTAGTGCCCGTCAGGGGCTACACCTTC.

V gene TRBV12-2 combines with J gene TRBJ1-1; TRBD1, as called in the table, went unchecked against the DNA. TRBV12-2 is a listed pseudogene. This CDR3 region has 16 residues. CDR3 nucleotides: TGTGCAAGTCGCTTAGCGGGAGACAGGGAGAGCACTGAAGCTTTCTTT. It encodes CASRLAGDRESTEAFF.

This clone was observed a few times. The identical CDR3 is also encoded by other nucleotide sequences in the sample. The rearrangement joins TRBV4-1 to TRBJ1-6, with D uncertain. Germline V gene sequence: CDR1 MGHRA, CDR2 YSYEKL. The CDR3 is made up of 13 amino acids. V was clipped by 1 base and J by 8 bases, with 6 bases between them. CDR3 residues: CASSQAPDSPLHF. The CDR3 DNA sequence: TGCGCCAGCAGCCAAGCCCCTGATTCACCCCTCCACTTT.

This clone was seen more than once but under ten times. The V and J genes are TRBV5-4 and TRBJ1-2, with D possibly matching TRBD1 (6 bases). Trimming left V 4 bases short and J 6 bases short, with 16 bases between. The length of the CDR3 is 14 residues. The germline gives CDR1 SGHNT, CDR2 YYREEE (reference sequence). The chain's CDR3 is CASSTGTNRDGYTF. CDR3 bases: TGTGCCAGCAGCACCGGGACAAATAGAGATGGCTACACCTTC.

Ten or more counts support this clone. V is TRBV19 and J is TRBJ1-5, with TRBD1 identical over 7 bases. The junction had 5 bases not matched to a gene; V was cut back by 1 base and J by 2 bases. The CDR3 totals 16 residues. The V gene's germline CDR1 is LNHDA and CDR2 SQIVND (reference sequence). CDR3 sequence: CASSIAGRGGNQPQHF. CDR3 DNA sequence: TGTGCCAGTAGTATAGCGGGCAGGGGGGGCAATCAGCCCCAGCATTTT.